This entry concerns a single T cell receptor beta chain. Its antigen remains unknown. This sample was taken from a study of EBV T-cell therapy then PD-1 blockade in nasopharyngeal carcinoma. TCRdb's table, derived via immunoSEQ multiplex PCR, lists solely in-frame clones and lacks some. The sample lists 14,000 or so clones; roughly 84% were seen once. Regarding treatment: AdE1-LMPpoly-expanded autologous EBV-specific T-cell therapy followed by anti-PD-1 nivolumab. Trimming stripped 3 bases from V and 6 bases from J, with 10 bases between. The CDR3 loop spans 13 amino acids. The receptor comes from a man in his forties with nasopharyngeal carcinoma. The specimen was CD8+ T cells from blood, collected around day 99 from a patient whose treatment included autologous EBV-specific T cells and nivolumab. The chain uses TRBV12-3 or TRBV12-4 and TRBJ2-3; D uncertain. The CDR3 DNA follows: TGTGCCAGCAGTTTCGACACTGGGGATACGCAGTATTTT. It codes for CASSFDTGDTQYF.